A single sample is the source of the 8 T cell receptor beta chains below, sequenced in a study of blood T cell repertoires in COVID-19 (TCRdb year 2020). Library preparation employed the immunoSEQ multiplex PCR assay. Not all clones reach the TCRdb copy of this immuneACCESS table, which keeps in-frame sequences only. Checked studies attribute under half of the gap to unresolved V genes and leave the rest unexplained. Recorded for this sample are 250,000 to 300,000 clones; roughly 89% of them occurred a single time. The ten biggest clones cover about 1.8% of the sample. The sequenced material came from PBMCs or T cells enriched from blood (not recorded which). The source of these receptors is a woman in her forties who had recovered from COVID-19.

The chain combines TRBV3-1 (or the pseudogene TRBV3-2) with TRBJ1-1; tentative D call: TRBD1 (6 bases). This CDR3 has 15 residues. CDR1 and CDR2 from the germline V gene are LGHDT and YNNKEL (reference sequence). Deletions cut 1 base from V and 6 bases from J, with 15 bases between. Here the CDR3 reads CASSQGWGPGAEAFF. The CDR3 DNA is TGTGCCAGCAGCCAAGGATGGGGGCCAGGGGCTGAAGCTTTCTTT.

The rearrangement links TRBV5-1 to TRBJ1-1, with 9 bases that match TRBD1. Germline CDR1 is SGHRS and CDR2 is YFSETQ. After removal of 4 bases from V and 6 bases from J, the junction contained 10 bases not matched to a gene. The CDR3 is 15 residues long. CDR3 nucleotides: TGCGCCAGCAGCCCCCGGACAGGGGATGCCTCTGAAGCTTTCTTT. Its protein is CASSPRTGDASEAFF.

The chain links TRBV2 to TRBJ1-6, with TRBD1 matching over 7 bases. The ends lost 2 bases at V and 7 bases at J; junction bases unmatched: 5. This CDR3 comprises 15 residues. Germline assignment: CDR1 SNHLY and CDR2 FYNNEI. CDR3 protein: CASSESGRGNSPLHF. CDR3 coding DNA: TGTGCCAGCAGTGAATCTGGCAGGGGGAATTCACCCCTCCACTTT. The full variable domain, rest sourced from reference TRBV2 and TRBJ1-6, is EPEVTQTPSHQVTQMGQEVILRCVPISNHLYFYWYRQILGQKVEFLVSFYNNEISEKSEIFDDQFSVERPDGSNFTLKIRSTKLEDSAMYFCASSESGRGNSPLHFGNGTRLTVT.

The genes are TRBV19 and TRBJ1-1; possibly TRBD1 for D (6 bases). CDR3 length: 14 amino acids. V was cut by 5 bases and J by 4 bases, with 14 bases left in between. Germline V gives CDR1 LNHDA, CDR2 SQIVND (reference sequence). CDR3 coding DNA: TGTGCCAGTAGTCCAACACAGGGACGCACTGAAGCTTTCTTT. Translation gives CASSPTQGRTEAFF.

The chain uses TRBV3-1 (or the pseudogene TRBV3-2) and TRBJ1-1, with a possible D match to TRBD1 (5 bases). Germline V lookup: CDR1 LGHDT, CDR2 YNNKEL (reference sequence). The germline V and J ends were trimmed by 3 bases and 1 base, with 21 bases remaining between them. The CDR3 is 18 amino acids. CDR3: CASSHPHDGRGSNTEAFF. The CDR3 DNA reads as TGTGCCAGCAGCCATCCCCACGACGGGAGGGGATCGAACACTGAAGCTTTCTTT.

The chain has TRBV7-9 and TRBJ1-5; TRBD1 matches 9 bases. CDR1 and CDR2 from the germline V gene are SEHNR and FQNEAQ (reference sequence). Trimming cost V 5 bases and J 10 bases; bases outside gene matches: 9. The CDR3 is 14 amino acids. The CDR3 loop reads CASSPGTGIQPQHF. CDR3 DNA sequence: TGTGCCAGCAGCCCCGGGACAGGGATTCAACCCCAGCATTTT.

The rearrangement uses TRBV9 and TRBJ2-1; 15 bases align to TRBD2. Germline CDR1 SGDLS, CDR2 YYNGEE. The V and J ends lost 2 bases and 7 bases, in that order; junction bases with no gene match: 10. The length of the CDR3 is 18 residues. CDR3 in amino acids: CASSVGLAGGVFGNEQFF. Written as DNA, the CDR3 is TGTGCCAGCAGCGTCGGACTAGCGGGGGGGGTGTTCGGGAATGAGCAGTTCTTC.

This rearrangement joins TRBV6-1 to TRBJ1-1; no clear D gene. V was cut by 0 bases and J by 8 bases, with 13 bases left in between. CDR1 and CDR2 from the germline V gene are MNHNS and SASEGT. This CDR3 has 14 residues. In nucleotides, the CDR3 is TGTGCCAGCAGTGAAGCGATGAGTGGCAGGGAAGCTTTCTTT. Its protein product is CASSEAMSGREAFF.